This TCR beta chain came from a study of vaccination and CD4 T cells after COVID-19 (dated by TCRdb to the early 2020s). With respect to the entire study: In the convalescent cohort there were six males and four females, among whom were two Hispanic individuals, seven Caucasians, two Asians and one multiracial person. Post-vaccine blood samples were collected a median of around 2.5 months after the second vaccine dose, ranging from about 13 to 241 days. Post-COVID blood samples were collected from convalescent patients a median of about 92 days after diagnosis, with a range of about 35 to 180 days. Participants received two doses of either the Pfizer-BioNTech BNT162b2 vaccine (n=8) or the Moderna mRNA-1273 vaccine (n=2). The spike-specific CD4+ TCR repertoire was compared before and after mRNA vaccination in approximately ten COVID-19 convalescent patients and a few infection-naive healthy vaccine recipients. Overlapping spike peptide pools from SARS-CoV-2 and from the common cold coronaviruses HCoV-NL63, HCoV-OC43 and HCoV-229E were used as culture stimuli. In an earlier paper using these donors, memory CD4+ T cell crossreactivity between SARS-CoV-2 and common cold coronavirus spike proteins was assessed at the TCR clonotype level. In control cultures, a CEFX viral epitope pool was used as positive control, an HIV-1 Nef peptide pool was used as negative control, or no peptide was added.

This clonotype has a handful of counts. Its antigen is currently not known. No much larger clone is present one base from it, and per-base qualities are unavailable. Library construction relied on PCR. TCR sequencing of DNA from cultured CD4+ T cells used the Oncomine TCR Beta short-read assay at the Johns Hopkins FTIC core. Genomic DNA was extracted from the cultured CD4+ T cells with the QIAamp micro DNA kit. Oncomine TCR Beta libraries made from cultured CD4+ T cells were pooled using unique dual indexes and sequenced on an Illumina iSeq 100. In the authors' own workflow: Non-productive sequences were removed, and CDR3s not starting with C, not ending with F or W, or shorter than 7 amino acids were discarded. Antigen-specific clonotypes were identified using the MANAFEST web application through comparison of peptide-stimulated wells with reference and other culture wells. Positive clones required FDR below 0.05, an odds ratio above 5, and productive frequency above 0.1% in at least two of three replicate wells. Clonotypes that were significantly expanded in both SARS-CoV-2 spike wells and at least one common cold coronavirus spike condition were defined as cross-reactive. Similarity between CDR3 sequences was evaluated in R version 3.6.1 using Levenshtein distances (stringdist) and unrooted phylogenetic trees (ape). TCRdb itself trimmed the public reads at Q25 with fastp, ran MiXCR and retained productive beta chains. Merged by CDR3 protein, the rows form single entries marked with the most common genes and DNA. TCRdb, not the authors, supplied the V and J calls. This sample lists around 1,300 distinct CDR3 sequences; roughly 50% were detected once. Roughly four fifths of the sample is in the top ten clones.

Results and caveats for the whole study, not just this receptor: In convalescent patients, a median roughly 87% of post-vaccine SARS-CoV-2-reactive clones were detected only after vaccination, suggesting vaccine-specific priming. An increase in the median number of SARS-CoV-2-reactive clonotypes from approximately 21 after infection to approximately 41 after vaccination was observed, but the change was not found to be significant. The study included relatively few convalescent patients and did not analyze early timepoints after natural infection. Of the vaccine-specific clones found in convalescent patients, nearly all (304 of 307) were mono-reactive for SARS-CoV-2 spike instead of being cross-reactive with common cold coronaviruses.

V loses 5 bases at its end and J loses 0 bases; junction bases beyond the gene matches: 2. The CDR3, cysteine through phenylalanine, is 15 amino acids long. Only the CDR3 DNA is retained, 45 bases long and in frame from the first base. CDR1 and CDR2 were assigned from the germline V gene as MNHNS and SASEGT. What this sample's treatment or condition label stands for: approximately nine-day PBMC culture with coronavirus spike peptide pools or control peptides (ViraFEST assay). CD4+ T cells from unexposed donors were collected before the COVID-19 pandemic (2011-2018). The ViraFEST assay, used in the study, expanded antigen-specific T cells with peptide pools and then identified the expanded clonotypes through TCR sequencing. PBMCs were cultured at 1.5 million to 2.5 million per well in IMDM supplemented with approximately 5% human AB serum and about 9.6 IU/ml IL-2, with approximately 10 ug/ml peptide pools added. Half of the culture medium was replaced with fresh IL-2-containing medium on days 3 and 7. Once the cells had been in culture for 9 to 10 days, the EasySep CD4+ T cell isolation kit was used to isolate CD4+ T cells by negative selection. As cell number allowed, CD4+ T cells from unexposed donors were tested for reactivity to SARS-CoV-2 S and N and to four common cold coronavirus spike pools. Ficoll-Paque Plus gradient centrifugation was used to isolate PBMCs from whole blood, and the isolated PBMCs were then either used fresh or cryopreserved at -140C. Each culture condition was generally run in triplicate wells. Leukapheresis product for the unexposed donors was purchased commercially.

Here the chain combines TRBV6-1 and TRBJ1-5; 9 central nucleotides agree with TRBD1. Specimen: CD4+ T cells from blood, cultured in vitro. This receptor was obtained from a human donor in good health. In nucleotide form, the sequence is TGTGCCAGCAGTCGACAGGGGGTTAGCAATCAGCCCCAGCATTTT. The encoded protein is CASSRQGVSNQPQHF.